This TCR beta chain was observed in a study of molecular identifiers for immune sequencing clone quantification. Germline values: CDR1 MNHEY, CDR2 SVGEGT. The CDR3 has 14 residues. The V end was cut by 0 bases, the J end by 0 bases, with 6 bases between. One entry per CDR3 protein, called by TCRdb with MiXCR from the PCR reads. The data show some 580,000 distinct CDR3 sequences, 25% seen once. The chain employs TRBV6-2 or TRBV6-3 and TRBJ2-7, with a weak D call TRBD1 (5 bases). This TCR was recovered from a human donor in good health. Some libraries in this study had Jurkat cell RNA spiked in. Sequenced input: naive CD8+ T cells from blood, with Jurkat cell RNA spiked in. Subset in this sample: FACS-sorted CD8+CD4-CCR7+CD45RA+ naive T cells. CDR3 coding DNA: TGTGCCAGCAGTTACTCAGGGGTCTCCTACGAGCAGTACTTC. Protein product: CASSYSGVSYEQYF.